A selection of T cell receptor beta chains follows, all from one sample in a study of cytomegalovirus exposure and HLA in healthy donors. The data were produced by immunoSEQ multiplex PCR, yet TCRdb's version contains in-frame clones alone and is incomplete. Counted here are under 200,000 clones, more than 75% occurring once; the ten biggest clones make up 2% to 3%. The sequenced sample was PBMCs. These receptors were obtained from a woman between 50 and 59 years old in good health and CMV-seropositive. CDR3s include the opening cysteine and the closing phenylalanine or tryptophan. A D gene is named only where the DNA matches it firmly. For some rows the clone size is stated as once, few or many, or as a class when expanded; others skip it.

CDR3 protein: CASTRGGGSYEQYF; CDR3 DNA: TGTGCCAGCACGCGGGGGGGCGGGTCCTACGAGCAGTACTTC; V gene: TRBV2; CDR3 length: 14; D gene: TRBD2; clone size: NA; J gene: TRBJ2-7
CDR3 protein: CASRIGPGTATEQYF; CDR3 DNA: TGTGCCAGCCGGATTGGCCCGGGTACGGCGACCGAGCAGTACTTC; V gene: TRBV6-1; CDR3 length: 15; D gene: NA; clone size: NA; J gene: TRBJ2-7
CDR3 protein: CASTSGYEQYF; CDR3 DNA: TGTGCCAGCACCTCCGGTTACGAGCAGTACTTC; V gene: TRBV28; CDR3 length: 11; D gene: NA; clone size: NA; J gene: TRBJ2-7
CDR3 protein: CASSPRGTGEAFF; CDR3 DNA: TGTGCCAGTAGCCCTCGGGGGACGGGTGAAGCTTTCTTT; V gene: TRBV19; CDR3 length: 13; D gene: NA; clone size: few; J gene: TRBJ1-1
CDR3 protein: CASSLLAGGKSSYNEQFF; CDR3 DNA: TGTGCCAGTAGTCTACTAGCGGGGGGGAAAAGCTCCTACAATGAGCAGTTCTTC; V gene: TRBV19; CDR3 length: 18; D gene: TRBD2; clone size: NA; J gene: TRBJ2-1
CDR3 protein: CASSDRGQTEAFF; CDR3 DNA: TGTGCCAGTAGTGACAGGGGGCAAACTGAAGCTTTCTTT; V gene: TRBV19; CDR3 length: 13; D gene: TRBD1; clone size: NA; J gene: TRBJ1-1
CDR3 protein: CASSLPNRDGHGQYF; CDR3 DNA: TGTGCCAGCAGCTTACCGAACAGGGATGGGCACGGGCAGTACTTC; V gene: TRBV11-3; CDR3 length: 15; D gene: NA; clone size: NA; J gene: TRBJ2-7
CDR3 protein: CASSGSHRDGRFSAFF; CDR3 DNA: TGTGCCAGCAGTGGGTCCCACCGGGACGGGAGGTTTTCAGCTTTCTTT; V gene: TRBV28; CDR3 length: 16; D gene: NA; clone size: NA; J gene: TRBJ1-1
CDR3 protein: CASRIPKRTEAFF; CDR3 DNA: TGTGCCTCCCGGATCCCAAAGAGGACTGAAGCTTTCTTT; V gene: TRBV6-5; CDR3 length: 13; D gene: NA; clone size: NA; J gene: TRBJ1-1
CDR3 protein: CASSLGSGNTEAFF; CDR3 DNA: TGCGCCAGCAGCTTGGGATCAGGGAACACTGAAGCTTTCTTT; V gene: TRBV5-1; CDR3 length: 14; D gene: NA; clone size: few; J gene: TRBJ1-1
CDR3 protein: CASSSGTSVLEQFF; CDR3 DNA: TGTGCCAGCAGCTCCGGGACTAGCGTTTTGGAGCAGTTCTTC; V gene: TRBV7-3; CDR3 length: 14; D gene: TRBD2; clone size: NA; J gene: TRBJ2-1
CDR3 protein: CASSLVQKGDTEAFF; CDR3 DNA: TGCGCCAGCAGCTTGGTGCAGAAGGGGGACACTGAAGCTTTCTTT; V gene: TRBV5-1; CDR3 length: 15; D gene: NA; clone size: NA; J gene: TRBJ1-1
CDR3 protein: CASSYSSQVEGSPLHF; CDR3 DNA: TGTGCCAGCAGTTACTCGAGTCAGGTTGAGGGTTCACCCCTCCACTTT; V gene: TRBV6-6; CDR3 length: 16; D gene: NA; clone size: NA; J gene: TRBJ1-6
CDR3 protein: CASSATGNSNQPQHF; CDR3 DNA: TGTGCCAGCAGCGCTACAGGGAATAGCAATCAGCCCCAGCATTTT; V gene: TRBV2; CDR3 length: 15; D gene: NA; clone size: NA; J gene: TRBJ1-5
CDR3 protein: CATRRANSGNTIYF; CDR3 DNA: TGTGCCACCAGGCGGGCGAACTCTGGAAACACCATATATTTT; V gene: TRBV6-1; CDR3 length: 14; D gene: NA; clone size: once; J gene: TRBJ1-3
CDR3 protein: CASSELGAGGAGELFF; CDR3 DNA: TGTGCCAGCAGTGAATTGGGAGCGGGGGGCGCCGGGGAGCTGTTTTTT; V gene: TRBV25-1; CDR3 length: 16; D gene: TRBD2; clone size: NA; J gene: TRBJ2-2
CDR3 protein: CSARRDSEAFF; CDR3 DNA: TGCAGTGCTCGAAGGGACAGTGAAGCTTTCTTT; V gene: TRBV20-1; CDR3 length: 11; D gene: TRBD1; clone size: NA; J gene: TRBJ1-1
CDR3 protein: CASSFVGTDTQYF; CDR3 DNA: TGTGCCAGCAGCTTCGTCGGGACAGATACGCAGTATTTT; V gene: TRBV5-8; CDR3 length: 13; D gene: NA; clone size: NA; J gene: TRBJ2-3
CDR3 protein: CASSLVGALEAFF; CDR3 DNA: TGTGCCAGCAGCTTGGTTGGGGCGCTTGAAGCTTTCTTT; V gene: TRBV5-6; CDR3 length: 13; D gene: NA; clone size: once; J gene: TRBJ1-1
CDR3 protein: CASRTGQGDYEQYF; CDR3 DNA: TGTGCCAGTCGCACCGGACAGGGGGACTACGAGCAGTACTTC; V gene: TRBV6-1; CDR3 length: 14; D gene: TRBD1; clone size: once; J gene: TRBJ2-7
CDR3 protein: CASSLSSVEYNEQFF; CDR3 DNA: TGTGCCAGCAGCTTAAGTAGCGTGGAATACAATGAGCAGTTCTTC; V gene: TRBV11-3; CDR3 length: 15; D gene: NA; clone size: NA; J gene: TRBJ2-1
CDR3 protein: CASSLLAGANTGELFF; CDR3 DNA: TGTGCCAGCAGCTTACTGGCGGGTGCGAACACCGGGGAGCTGTTTTTT; V gene: TRBV7-3; CDR3 length: 16; D gene: NA; clone size: NA; J gene: TRBJ2-2
CDR3 protein: CAWSGGNEQFF; CDR3 DNA: TGTGCCTGGAGTGGAGGGAATGAGCAGTTCTTC; V gene: TRBV30; CDR3 length: 11; D gene: NA; clone size: NA; J gene: TRBJ2-1
CDR3 protein: CASSLRGSYEQYF; CDR3 DNA: TGTGCCAGCAGCCTTAGGGGTTCCTACGAGCAGTACTTC; V gene: TRBV11-1; CDR3 length: 13; D gene: NA; clone size: NA; J gene: TRBJ2-7
CDR3 protein: CASHGQGAYEQYF; CDR3 DNA: TGTGCCAGCCATGGACAGGGGGCCTACGAGCAGTACTTC; V gene: TRBV27; CDR3 length: 13; D gene: TRBD1; clone size: NA; J gene: TRBJ2-7
CDR3 protein: CASSRQGVNQPQHF; CDR3 DNA: TGTGCCAGCTCGAGACAGGGGGTCAATCAGCCCCAGCATTTT; V gene: TRBV2; CDR3 length: 14; D gene: TRBD1; clone size: NA; J gene: TRBJ1-5
CDR3 protein: CASRPSKSYEQYF; CDR3 DNA: TGTGCCAGCAGACCCAGTAAATCCTACGAGCAGTACTTC; V gene: TRBV28; CDR3 length: 13; D gene: NA; clone size: NA; J gene: TRBJ2-7
CDR3 protein: CASSRQGNQPQHF; CDR3 DNA: TGTGCCAGCAGCAGGCAGGGGAATCAGCCCCAGCATTTT; V gene: TRBV9; CDR3 length: 13; D gene: NA; clone size: NA; J gene: TRBJ1-5
CDR3 protein: CASTELAGVYNERFF; CDR3 DNA: TGTGCCAGTACCGAACTAGCGGGGGTCTACAATGAGCGGTTCTTC; V gene: TRBV19; CDR3 length: 15; D gene: TRBD2; clone size: NA; J gene: TRBJ2-1
CDR3 protein: CASKGAVANTGELFF; CDR3 DNA: TGTGCCAGCAAGGGAGCCGTCGCGAACACCGGGGAGCTGTTTTTT; V gene: TRBV2; CDR3 length: 15; D gene: NA; clone size: NA; J gene: TRBJ2-2
CDR3 protein: CASSYSSGGTEAFF; CDR3 DNA: TGTGCCAGCAGTTACTCCTCGGGTGGGACTGAAGCTTTCTTT; V gene: TRBV6-5; CDR3 length: 14; D gene: NA; clone size: NA; J gene: TRBJ1-1
CDR3 protein: CASSLTSGANTGELFF; CDR3 DNA: TGCGCCAGCAGCTTGACGTCAGGGGCGAACACCGGGGAGCTGTTTTTT; V gene: TRBV5-1; CDR3 length: 16; D gene: NA; clone size: NA; J gene: TRBJ2-2
CDR3 protein: CASSVRDRVDEQYF; CDR3 DNA: TGTGCCAGCAGTGTCCGGGACAGGGTCGACGAGCAGTACTTC; V gene: TRBV28; CDR3 length: 14; D gene: TRBD1; clone size: NA; J gene: TRBJ2-7
CDR3 protein: CASSPDRGGKYNEQFF; CDR3 DNA: TGCGCCAGCAGCCCGGACAGGGGGGGAAAATACAATGAGCAGTTCTTC; V gene: TRBV5-1; CDR3 length: 16; D gene: TRBD1; clone size: NA; J gene: TRBJ2-1
CDR3 protein: CASSDSGGNTGELFF; CDR3 DNA: TGTGCCAGCAGTGACTCGGGAGGGAACACCGGGGAGCTGTTTTTT; V gene: TRBV6-4; CDR3 length: 15; D gene: NA; clone size: NA; J gene: TRBJ2-2
CDR3 protein: CASSQLQGRGTEAFF; CDR3 DNA: TGTGCCAGCAGCCAGTTACAGGGCAGGGGCACTGAAGCTTTCTTT; V gene: TRBV5-6; CDR3 length: 15; D gene: NA; clone size: NA; J gene: TRBJ1-1
CDR3 protein: CASSGITGTGELFF; CDR3 DNA: TGTGCCAGCAGCGGGATAACCGGGACAGGGGAGCTGTTTTTT; V gene: TRBV7-3; CDR3 length: 14; D gene: NA; clone size: NA; J gene: TRBJ2-2
CDR3 protein: CASSLRAGFGGELFF; CDR3 DNA: TGTGCCAGCAGCTTGCGGGCAGGGTTTGGCGGGGAGCTGTTTTTT; V gene: TRBV5-6; CDR3 length: 15; D gene: NA; clone size: NA; J gene: TRBJ2-2
CDR3 protein: CAWKGGINLTGGRRNTEAFF; CDR3 DNA: TGTGCCTGGAAAGGGGGTATCAACTTGACAGGGGGCAGGAGGAACACTGAAGCTTTCTTT; V gene: TRBV30; CDR3 length: 20; D gene: TRBD1; clone size: NA; J gene: TRBJ1-1
CDR3 protein: CASSPEGLAGETQYF; CDR3 DNA: TGCGCCAGCAGCCCGGAGGGGCTAGCGGGAGAGACCCAGTACTTC; V gene: TRBV4-3; CDR3 length: 15; D gene: TRBD2; clone size: NA; J gene: TRBJ2-5
CDR3 protein: CASSLWTSGGAVSNEQFF; CDR3 DNA: TGTGCCAGCAGCTTATGGACTAGCGGGGGGGCGGTTTCAAATGAGCAGTTCTTC; V gene: TRBV13; CDR3 length: 18; D gene: TRBD2; clone size: NA; J gene: TRBJ2-1
CDR3 protein: CASSPSFGGGSNTGELFF; CDR3 DNA: TGTGCCAGCAGCCCCTCTTTTGGGGGCGGTTCGAACACCGGGGAGCTGTTTTTT; V gene: TRBV28; CDR3 length: 18; D gene: NA; clone size: NA; J gene: TRBJ2-2
CDR3 protein: CASSSGGTGNYGYTF; CDR3 DNA: TGCGCCAGCAGCTCAGGAGGGACAGGCAACTATGGCTACACCTTC; V gene: TRBV5-1; CDR3 length: 15; D gene: TRBD1; clone size: NA; J gene: TRBJ1-2
CDR3 protein: CASSRKGWGQETQYF; CDR3 DNA: TGTGCCAGCAGTAGGAAGGGGTGGGGTCAAGAGACCCAGTACTTC; V gene: TRBV6-5; CDR3 length: 15; D gene: NA; clone size: NA; J gene: TRBJ2-5
CDR3 protein: CSSSPGEYEQYF; CDR3 DNA: TGTTCCAGCAGCCCCGGAGAGTACGAGCAGTACTTC; V gene: TRBV7-9; CDR3 length: 12; D gene: NA; clone size: NA; J gene: TRBJ2-7
CDR3 protein: CATMTGSNSGANVLTF; CDR3 DNA: TGTGCCACTATGACAGGTAGCAACTCTGGGGCCAACGTCCTGACTTTC; V gene: TRBV27; CDR3 length: 16; D gene: NA; clone size: NA; J gene: TRBJ2-6
CDR3 protein: CASSVAYTSGNTIYF; CDR3 DNA: TGTGCCAGCAGCGTCGCCTATACTTCTGGAAACACCATATATTTT; V gene: TRBV9; CDR3 length: 15; D gene: NA; clone size: few; J gene: TRBJ1-3
CDR3 protein: CASSPGTGGKQPQHF; CDR3 DNA: TGTGCCAGCAGCCCAGGGACAGGGGGGAAACAGCCCCAGCATTTT; V gene: TRBV6-6; CDR3 length: 15; D gene: TRBD1; clone size: NA; J gene: TRBJ1-5
CDR3 protein: CASRGPGGGEALF; CDR3 DNA: TGTGCCAGCAGGGGCCCGGGGGGTGGTGAAGCTCTCTTT; V gene: TRBV2; CDR3 length: 13; D gene: NA; clone size: NA; J gene: TRBJ1-1